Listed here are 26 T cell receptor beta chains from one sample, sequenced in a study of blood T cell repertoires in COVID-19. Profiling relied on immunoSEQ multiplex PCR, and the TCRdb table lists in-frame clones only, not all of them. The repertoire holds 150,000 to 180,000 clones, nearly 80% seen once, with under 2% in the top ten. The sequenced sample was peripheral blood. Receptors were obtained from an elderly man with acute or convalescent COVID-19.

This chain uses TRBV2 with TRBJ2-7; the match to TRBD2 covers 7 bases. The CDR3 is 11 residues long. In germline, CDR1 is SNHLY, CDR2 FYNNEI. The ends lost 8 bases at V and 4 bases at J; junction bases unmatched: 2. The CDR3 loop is CASGREYEQYF. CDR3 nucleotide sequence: TGTGCCAGCGGGAGGGAATACGAGCAGTACTTC.

The CDR3 loop reads CASSLAEGSDTQYF. CDR3 DNA: TGCGCCAGCAGCTTGGCCGAGGGCTCAGATACGCAGTATTTT. The chain uses TRBV5-1 and TRBJ2-3; TRBD2 is a possible D gene (5 bases). V lost 0 bases and J lost 4, with 9 bases in between. The length of the CDR3 is 14 residues. CDR1 is SGHRS, CDR2 YFSETQ, per germline.

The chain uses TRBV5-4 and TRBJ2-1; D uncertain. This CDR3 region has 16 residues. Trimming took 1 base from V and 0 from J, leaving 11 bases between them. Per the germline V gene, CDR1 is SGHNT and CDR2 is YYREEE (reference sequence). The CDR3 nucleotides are TGTGCCAGCAGCTTGCCAGGTATTAGCTCCTACAATGAGCAGTTCTTC. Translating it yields CASSLPGISSYNEQFF.

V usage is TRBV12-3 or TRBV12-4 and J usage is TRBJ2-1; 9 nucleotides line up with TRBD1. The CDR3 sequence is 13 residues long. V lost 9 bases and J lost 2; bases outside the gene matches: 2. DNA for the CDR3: TGTGCCAGTAGACAGGGGGCCTACAATGAGCAGTTCTTC. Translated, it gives CASRQGAYNEQFF.

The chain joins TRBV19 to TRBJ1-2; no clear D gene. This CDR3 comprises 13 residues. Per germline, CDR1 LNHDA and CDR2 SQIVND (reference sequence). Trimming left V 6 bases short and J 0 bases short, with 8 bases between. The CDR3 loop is CASREEANYGYTF. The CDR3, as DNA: TGTGCCAGTAGGGAGGAAGCTAACTATGGCTACACCTTC.

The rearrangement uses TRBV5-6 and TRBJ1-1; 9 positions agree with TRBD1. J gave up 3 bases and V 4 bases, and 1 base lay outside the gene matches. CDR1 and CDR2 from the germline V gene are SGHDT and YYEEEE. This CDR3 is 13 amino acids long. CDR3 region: CASSRDRDTEAFF. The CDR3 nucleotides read TGTGCCAGCAGCCGGGACAGGGACACTGAAGCTTTCTTT.

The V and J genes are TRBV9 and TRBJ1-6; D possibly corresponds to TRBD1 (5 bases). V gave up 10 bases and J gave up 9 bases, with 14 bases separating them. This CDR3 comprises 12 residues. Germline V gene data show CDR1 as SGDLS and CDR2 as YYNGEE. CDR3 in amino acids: CASAQGISPLHF. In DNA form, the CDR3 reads TGTGCCTCTGCTCAGGGCATTTCACCCCTCCACTTT.

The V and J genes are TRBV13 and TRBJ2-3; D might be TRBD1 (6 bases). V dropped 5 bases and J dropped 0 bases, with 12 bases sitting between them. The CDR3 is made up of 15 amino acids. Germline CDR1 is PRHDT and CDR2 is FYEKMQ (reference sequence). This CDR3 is CASSATGTSTDTQYF. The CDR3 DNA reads TGTGCCAGCAGCGCAACCGGGACAAGCACAGATACGCAGTATTTT.

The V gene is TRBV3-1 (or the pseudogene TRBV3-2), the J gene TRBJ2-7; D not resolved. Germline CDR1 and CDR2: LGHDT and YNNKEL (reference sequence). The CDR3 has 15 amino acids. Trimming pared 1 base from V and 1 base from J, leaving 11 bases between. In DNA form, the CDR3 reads TGTGCCAGCAGCCAAGGTGACTCGTGGTCCTACGAGCAGTACTTC. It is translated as CASSQGDSWSYEQYF.

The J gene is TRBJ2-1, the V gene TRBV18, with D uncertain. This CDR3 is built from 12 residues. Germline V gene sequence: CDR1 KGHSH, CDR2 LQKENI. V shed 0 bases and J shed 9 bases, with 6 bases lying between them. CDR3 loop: CASSPPVSEQFF. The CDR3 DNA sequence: TGTGCCAGCTCACCACCGGTCAGTGAGCAGTTCTTC.

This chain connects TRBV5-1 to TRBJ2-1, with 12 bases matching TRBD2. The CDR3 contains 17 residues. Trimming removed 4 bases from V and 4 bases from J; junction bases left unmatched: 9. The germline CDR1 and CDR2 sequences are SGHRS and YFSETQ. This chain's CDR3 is CASSPLAGGPRYNEQFF. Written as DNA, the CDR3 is TGCGCCAGCAGCCCTCTAGCGGGGGGGCCGAGATACAATGAGCAGTTCTTC.

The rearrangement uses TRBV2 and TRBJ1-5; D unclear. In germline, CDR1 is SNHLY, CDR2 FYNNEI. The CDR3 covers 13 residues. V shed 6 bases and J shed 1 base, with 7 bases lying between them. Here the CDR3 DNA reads TGTGCCAGCAGGGCATGGAGCAATCAGCCCCAGCATTTT. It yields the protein CASRAWSNQPQHF.

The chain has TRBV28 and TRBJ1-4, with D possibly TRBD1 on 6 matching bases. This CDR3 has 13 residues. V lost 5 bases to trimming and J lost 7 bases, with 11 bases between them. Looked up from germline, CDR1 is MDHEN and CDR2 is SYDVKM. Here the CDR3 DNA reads TGTGCCAGCAGTGGACAGATAGTTGAAAAACTGTTTTTT. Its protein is CASSGQIVEKLFF.

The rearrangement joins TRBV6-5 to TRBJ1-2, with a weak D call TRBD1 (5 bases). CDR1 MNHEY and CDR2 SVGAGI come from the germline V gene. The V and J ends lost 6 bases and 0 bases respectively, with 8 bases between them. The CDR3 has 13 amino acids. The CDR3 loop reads CASSSTANYGYTF. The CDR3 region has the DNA TGTGCCAGCAGCTCGACAGCTAACTATGGCTACACCTTC.

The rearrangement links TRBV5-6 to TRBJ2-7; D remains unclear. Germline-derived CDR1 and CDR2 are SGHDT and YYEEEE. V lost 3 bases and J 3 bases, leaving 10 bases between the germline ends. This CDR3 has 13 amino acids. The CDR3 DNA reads TGTGCCAGCAGCTCGATACAAAGCTACGAGCAGTACTTC. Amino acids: CASSSIQSYEQYF.

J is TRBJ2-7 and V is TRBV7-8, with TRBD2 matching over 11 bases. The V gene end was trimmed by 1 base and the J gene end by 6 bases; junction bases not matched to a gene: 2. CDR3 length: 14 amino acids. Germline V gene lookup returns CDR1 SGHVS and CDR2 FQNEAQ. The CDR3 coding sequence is TGTGCCAGCAGCTTAGTAGCGGGGGGGCGCGAGCAGTACTTC. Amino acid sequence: CASSLVAGGREQYF. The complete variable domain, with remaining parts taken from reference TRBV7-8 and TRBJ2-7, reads GAGVSQSPRYKVAKRGQDVALRCDPISGHVSLFWYQQALGQGPEFLTYFQNEAQLDKSGLPSDRFFAERPEGSVSTLKIQRTQQEDSAVYLCASSLVAGGREQYFGPGTRLTVT.

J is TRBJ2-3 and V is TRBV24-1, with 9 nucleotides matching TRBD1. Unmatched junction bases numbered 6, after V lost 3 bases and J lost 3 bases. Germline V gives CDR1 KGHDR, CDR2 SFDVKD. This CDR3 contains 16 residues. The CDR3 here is CATSDPNGQGTDTQYF. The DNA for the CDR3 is TGTGCCACCAGTGATCCAAATGGACAGGGGACAGATACGCAGTATTTT.

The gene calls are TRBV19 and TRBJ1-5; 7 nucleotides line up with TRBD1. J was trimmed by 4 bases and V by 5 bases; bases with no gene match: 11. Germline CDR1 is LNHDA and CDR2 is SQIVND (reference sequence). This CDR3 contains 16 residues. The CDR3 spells CASSFTPGTANQPQHF. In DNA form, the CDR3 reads TGTGCCAGTAGTTTCACCCCCGGGACAGCAAATCAGCCCCAGCATTTT.

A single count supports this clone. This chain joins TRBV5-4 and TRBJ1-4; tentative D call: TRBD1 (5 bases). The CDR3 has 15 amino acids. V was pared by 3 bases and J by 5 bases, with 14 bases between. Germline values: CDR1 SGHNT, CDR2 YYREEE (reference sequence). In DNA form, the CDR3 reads TGTGCCAGCAGCTATGTGGGGACTGAGAATGAAAAACTGTTTTTT. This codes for CASSYVGTENEKLFF.

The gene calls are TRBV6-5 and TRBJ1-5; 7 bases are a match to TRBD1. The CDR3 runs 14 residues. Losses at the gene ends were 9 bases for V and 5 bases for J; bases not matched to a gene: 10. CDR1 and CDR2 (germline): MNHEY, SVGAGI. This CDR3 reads CASIQGIEHQPQHF. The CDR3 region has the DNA TGTGCCAGTATACAGGGGATTGAGCATCAGCCCCAGCATTTT.

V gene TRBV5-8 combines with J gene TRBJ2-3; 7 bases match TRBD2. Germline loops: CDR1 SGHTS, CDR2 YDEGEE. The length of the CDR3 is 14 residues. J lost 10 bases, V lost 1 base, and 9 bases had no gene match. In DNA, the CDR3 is TGTGCCAGCAGCTTGACATCGGGCCTAGCGGCGCAGTATTTT. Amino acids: CASSLTSGLAAQYF.

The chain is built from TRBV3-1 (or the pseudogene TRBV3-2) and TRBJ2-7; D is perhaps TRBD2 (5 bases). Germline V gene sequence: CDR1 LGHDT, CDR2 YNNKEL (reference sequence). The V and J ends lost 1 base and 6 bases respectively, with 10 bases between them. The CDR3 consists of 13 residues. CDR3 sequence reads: CASSQGRYREQYV. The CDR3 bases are TGTGCCAGCAGCCAAGGGAGGTATCGCGAGCAGTACGTC.

The DNA of the CDR3 is TGTGCCAGCAGTTACGGTGGACAGGGTGGTTCTGAAGCTTTCTTT. Its translation is CASSYGGQGGSEAFF. V is TRBV6-6 and J is TRBJ1-1; 8 bases agree with TRBD1. The CDR3 covers 15 residues. V dropped 2 bases and J dropped 6; count of bases not matched to a gene: 8. Germline V gene data show CDR1 as MNHNY and CDR2 as SVGAGI (reference sequence).

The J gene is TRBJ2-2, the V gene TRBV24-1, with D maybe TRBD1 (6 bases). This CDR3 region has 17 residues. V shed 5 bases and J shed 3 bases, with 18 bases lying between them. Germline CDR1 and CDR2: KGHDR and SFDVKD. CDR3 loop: CATSADARGYDTGELFF. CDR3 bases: TGTGCCACCAGTGCGGACGCCAGGGGTTACGACACCGGGGAGCTGTTTTTT.

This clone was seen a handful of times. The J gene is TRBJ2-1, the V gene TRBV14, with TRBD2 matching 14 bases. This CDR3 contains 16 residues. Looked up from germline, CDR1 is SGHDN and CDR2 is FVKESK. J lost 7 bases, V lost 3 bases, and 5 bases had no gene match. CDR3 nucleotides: TGTGCCAGCAGCCACCTGACTAGCGGGGGGGCGAATGAGCAGTTCTTC. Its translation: CASSHLTSGGANEQFF.

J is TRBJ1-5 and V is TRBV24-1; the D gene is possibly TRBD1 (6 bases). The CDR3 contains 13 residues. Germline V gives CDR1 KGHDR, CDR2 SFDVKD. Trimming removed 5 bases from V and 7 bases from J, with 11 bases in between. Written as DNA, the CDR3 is TGTGCCACCAGTGCCATAGGGGGACAGCCCCAGCATTTT. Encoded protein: CATSAIGGQPQHF.